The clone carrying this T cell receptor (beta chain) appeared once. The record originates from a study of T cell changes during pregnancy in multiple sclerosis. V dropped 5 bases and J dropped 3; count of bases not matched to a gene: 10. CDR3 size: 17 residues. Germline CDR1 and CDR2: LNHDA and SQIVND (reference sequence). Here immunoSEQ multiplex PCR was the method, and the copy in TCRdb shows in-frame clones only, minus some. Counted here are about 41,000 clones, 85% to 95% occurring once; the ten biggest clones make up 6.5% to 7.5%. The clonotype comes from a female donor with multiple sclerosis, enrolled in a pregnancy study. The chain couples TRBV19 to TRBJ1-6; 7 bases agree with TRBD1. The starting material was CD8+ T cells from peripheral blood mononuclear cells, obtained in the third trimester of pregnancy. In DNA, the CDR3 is TGTGCCAGTAGTCCAAGGGGACAGAACATCTATAATTCACCCCTCCACTTT. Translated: CASSPRGQNIYNSPLHF.